This is a list of T cell receptor beta chains from one sample in a study of blood T cell repertoires in COVID-19. Assay: immunoSEQ multiplex PCR; the TCRdb copy retains only in-frame clones and omits some. The data show 200,000 to 250,000 clones, nearly 90% seen once. The sample was PBMCs or T cells enriched from blood (not recorded which). Receptors were obtained from a man aged 30-40 years who had recovered from COVID-19. The CDR3 runs from the conserved cysteine through the conserved F or W. Each record gives: J gene, clone size, V gene, D gene, CDR3 DNA, CDR3 protein. A D gene is named only where the DNA matches it firmly. A clone size is listed for some rows: how often the clone was seen (once, few, many), or a class if it is expanded.

j_call: TRBJ1-6
clone_size: medium-sized
v_call: TRBV30
d_call: TRBD1
cdr3_nt: TGTGCCTGGTACCCGGGACAGGGGGATTCACCCCTCCACTTT
cdr3_aa: CAWYPGQGDSPLHF

j_call: TRBJ2-2
clone_size: NA
v_call: TRBV5-5
d_call: TRBD2
cdr3_nt: TGTGCCAGCAGCCCGAGTGGGGGAGGGACCATTTTGAACACCGGGGAGCTGTTTTTT
cdr3_aa: CASSPSGGGTILNTGELFF

j_call: TRBJ1-2
clone_size: once
v_call: TRBV7-9
d_call: NA
cdr3_nt: TGTGCCAGCAGCTTAGAAGTTCTAGGAGGACCTTATGGCTACACCTTC
cdr3_aa: CASSLEVLGGPYGYTF

j_call: TRBJ2-5
clone_size: NA
v_call: TRBV9
d_call: TRBD2
cdr3_nt: TGTGCCAGCAGCGTAGGGGTTAGCGGGGGACAGATTGGATCACAAGAGACCCAGTACTTC
cdr3_aa: CASSVGVSGGQIGSQETQYF

j_call: TRBJ1-4
clone_size: NA
v_call: TRBV7-9
d_call: TRBD1
cdr3_nt: TGTGCCAGCAGCTACGGTCCTCGGACAGGACTAAATGAAAAACTGTTTTTT
cdr3_aa: CASSYGPRTGLNEKLFF

j_call: TRBJ2-7
clone_size: few
v_call: TRBV7-9
d_call: TRBD1
cdr3_nt: TGTGCCAGCAGCCCTCCCTTTAGACAGGGGAGTTCCAACGAGCAGTACTTC
cdr3_aa: CASSPPFRQGSSNEQYF

j_call: TRBJ1-1
clone_size: NA
v_call: TRBV11-1
d_call: TRBD1
cdr3_nt: TGTGCCAGCAGCTTCGGACAGGGCAAAGCTTTCTTT
cdr3_aa: CASSFGQGKAFF

j_call: TRBJ2-7
clone_size: NA
v_call: TRBV4-1
d_call: TRBD2
cdr3_nt: TGCGCCAGCAGCCAAGATGGGCTAGCGGTCTCCTACGAGCAGTACTTC
cdr3_aa: CASSQDGLAVSYEQYF

j_call: TRBJ2-7
clone_size: NA
v_call: TRBV25-1
d_call: TRBD2
cdr3_nt: TGTGCCAGCAGTGAACTTAGCGGGAGAAAGCAGTACTTC
cdr3_aa: CASSELSGRKQYF

j_call: TRBJ2-5
clone_size: NA
v_call: TRBV6-1
d_call: TRBD2
cdr3_nt: TGTGCCAGCAGTGAACTCCTGTCCCTTAGCGGGGGTGGGGAGACCCAGTACTTC
cdr3_aa: CASSELLSLSGGGETQYF

j_call: TRBJ1-6
clone_size: NA
v_call: TRBV6-5
d_call: TRBD1
cdr3_nt: TGTGCCAGCAGTTACAACAGGGGGACTTTAGGTTCACCCCTCCACTTT
cdr3_aa: CASSYNRGTLGSPLHF

j_call: TRBJ1-2
clone_size: NA
v_call: TRBV5-4
d_call: TRBD1
cdr3_nt: TGTGCCAGCAGCTTGTGGGCAGGCAGGGGGTCTTTCTATGGCTACACCTTC
cdr3_aa: CASSLWAGRGSFYGYTF

j_call: TRBJ1-1
clone_size: once
v_call: TRBV5-1
d_call: NA
cdr3_nt: TGCGCCAGCAGTCCGGGCCCCAGGGCAGGAATGAACACTGAAGCTTTCTTT
cdr3_aa: CASSPGPRAGMNTEAFF

j_call: TRBJ2-3
clone_size: NA
v_call: TRBV4-2
d_call: NA
cdr3_nt: TGTGCCAGCAGCCAAACTCGGGGTCAAGATACGCAGTATTTT
cdr3_aa: CASSQTRGQDTQYF

j_call: TRBJ2-3
clone_size: few
v_call: TRBV30
d_call: TRBD2
cdr3_nt: TGTGCCACCGGCCCTAGCGGGACAGATACGCAGTATTTT
cdr3_aa: CATGPSGTDTQYF

j_call: TRBJ2-7
clone_size: NA
v_call: TRBV7-2
d_call: NA
cdr3_nt: TGTGCCAGCAGCTTAGGTGGTCCCGGGCAGTACTTC
cdr3_aa: CASSLGGPGQYF

j_call: TRBJ2-1
clone_size: NA
v_call: TRBV11-3
d_call: TRBD2
cdr3_nt: TGTGCCAGCAGCTGGGGACTAGCGGGAGCCTCCAATGAGCAGTTCTTC
cdr3_aa: CASSWGLAGASNEQFF

j_call: TRBJ2-7
clone_size: NA
v_call: TRBV4-2
d_call: TRBD1
cdr3_nt: TGTGCCAGCAGCCCCCACGACAGGGGGCTCGACGAGCAGTACTTC
cdr3_aa: CASSPHDRGLDEQYF

j_call: TRBJ1-1
clone_size: NA
v_call: TRBV7-9
d_call: NA
cdr3_nt: TGTGCCAGCTCGATTGACAGCCACACTGAAGCTTTCTTT
cdr3_aa: CASSIDSHTEAFF

j_call: TRBJ1-6
clone_size: NA
v_call: TRBV9
d_call: TRBD1
cdr3_nt: TGTGCCAGCAGCGTAGAAGGGGGCGGGTCACCCCTCCACTTT
cdr3_aa: CASSVEGGGSPLHF

j_call: TRBJ1-2
clone_size: NA
v_call: TRBV2
d_call: TRBD1
cdr3_nt: TGTGCCAGCAGACGACGAACAGGGGAAGAGGGCTATGGCTACACCTTC
cdr3_aa: CASRRRTGEEGYGYTF

j_call: TRBJ1-5
clone_size: NA
v_call: TRBV20-1
d_call: TRBD1
cdr3_nt: TGCAGTGCTAGTCTCCGGGACAGGGGAGGTTATAGCAATCAGCCCCAGCATTTT
cdr3_aa: CSASLRDRGGYSNQPQHF

j_call: TRBJ2-7
clone_size: few
v_call: TRBV4-1
d_call: NA
cdr3_nt: TGCGCCAGCAGCCAGACCGGGACTTTGTTGTACTTC
cdr3_aa: CASSQTGTLLYF

j_call: TRBJ1-6
clone_size: NA
v_call: TRBV7-3
d_call: TRBD1
cdr3_nt: TGTGCCAGCAGCTCGGGACAGGGCCAGTCACCCCTCCACTTT
cdr3_aa: CASSSGQGQSPLHF

j_call: TRBJ1-1
clone_size: NA
v_call: TRBV18
d_call: NA
cdr3_nt: TGTGCCAGCTCACCGATAAACTACAGGGTTTCGGGGAACACTGAAGCTTTCTTT
cdr3_aa: CASSPINYRVSGNTEAFF

j_call: TRBJ1-1
clone_size: NA
v_call: TRBV18
d_call: NA
cdr3_nt: TGTGCCAGCTCACCACCGTCCAGGGAGAACACTGAAGCTTTCTTT
cdr3_aa: CASSPPSRENTEAFF

j_call: TRBJ1-2
clone_size: NA
v_call: TRBV27
d_call: NA
cdr3_nt: TGTGCCAGCAGGCTAGGCGGGACCGCTACGGGTGGCTACACCTTC
cdr3_aa: CASRLGGTATGGYTF

j_call: TRBJ2-7
clone_size: NA
v_call: TRBV10-3
d_call: TRBD1
cdr3_nt: TGTGCCATCAGTGGGGGGGACAGGGCCTACGAGCAGTACTTC
cdr3_aa: CAISGGDRAYEQYF

j_call: TRBJ2-7
clone_size: NA
v_call: TRBV7-8
d_call: TRBD2
cdr3_nt: TGTGCCAGCAGCTTGACTAGCGGATGGGAGCAGTACTTC
cdr3_aa: CASSLTSGWEQYF

j_call: TRBJ1-2
clone_size: NA
v_call: TRBV2
d_call: TRBD1
cdr3_nt: TGTGCCAGCAGTACTACGGCGAGGGGGCTCTTTGGCTACACCTTC
cdr3_aa: CASSTTARGLFGYTF

j_call: TRBJ2-7
clone_size: NA
v_call: TRBV21-1
d_call: NA
cdr3_nt: TGTGCCAGCAGCAAAGATCGGGAGTGCGAGCAGTACTTC
cdr3_aa: CASSKDRECEQYF

j_call: TRBJ1-1
clone_size: NA
v_call: TRBV18
d_call: NA
cdr3_nt: TGTGCCAGCTCTCCCGGACAGACACAGAACACTGAAGCTTTCTTT
cdr3_aa: CASSPGQTQNTEAFF

j_call: TRBJ2-1
clone_size: NA
v_call: TRBV7-9
d_call: TRBD2
cdr3_nt: TGTGCCAGCAGCTTACCTAGCGGCGCCTTCAATGAGCAGTTCTTC
cdr3_aa: CASSLPSGAFNEQFF

j_call: TRBJ2-7
clone_size: NA
v_call: TRBV4-3
d_call: NA
cdr3_nt: TGCGCCAGCAGCCAAGATCCAGCAGGCGAGCAGTACTTC
cdr3_aa: CASSQDPAGEQYF

j_call: TRBJ2-7
clone_size: NA
v_call: TRBV6-5
d_call: NA
cdr3_nt: TGTGCCAGCAGTTACTCGACAGTGGGCGACGAGCAGTACTTC
cdr3_aa: CASSYSTVGDEQYF

j_call: TRBJ1-1
clone_size: NA
v_call: TRBV5-1
d_call: NA
cdr3_nt: TGCGCCAGCAGCCCGGGACAGAACACTGAAGCTTTCTTT
cdr3_aa: CASSPGQNTEAFF

j_call: TRBJ2-1
clone_size: once
v_call: TRBV5-6
d_call: TRBD2
cdr3_nt: TGTGCCAGCAGCATCGGACTAGCCACCTACAATGAGCAGTTCTTC
cdr3_aa: CASSIGLATYNEQFF

j_call: TRBJ2-1
clone_size: NA
v_call: TRBV5-4
d_call: TRBD2
cdr3_nt: TGTGCCAGCAGCCGTAGTTCGACTAGCGGCCTGGCTACCTACAATGAGCAGTTCTTC
cdr3_aa: CASSRSSTSGLATYNEQFF

j_call: TRBJ1-5
clone_size: NA
v_call: TRBV11-2
d_call: NA
cdr3_nt: TGTGCCAGCAGCTTTCGGGATCAGCCCCAGCATTTT
cdr3_aa: CASSFRDQPQHF